Shown below are 27 T cell receptor beta chains from a single sample sequenced in a study of monozygotic twins with inflammatory bowel disease. TCRdb re-called the 5' RACE reads; one entry per CDR3 protein, DNA not given. Its listing shows hundreds of thousands of distinct CDR3 sequences. Sequenced material: blood. Receptors originate from a human donor with ulcerative colitis or Crohn's disease, or a healthy co-twin of an affected twin (not recorded which).

The chain employs TRBV20-1 and TRBJ2-3. CDR1 and CDR2 (germline): DFQATT, SNEGSKA (reference sequence). The CDR3 is 15 residues long. CDR3: CSAQETLTSTDTQYF.

This chain's CDR3 is CASSLGQGVSNQPQHF. This sequence joins TRBV7-2 and TRBJ1-5; TCRdb selects TRBD1, and the lack of DNA leaves this call unchecked. Germline CDR1 reads SGHTA; CDR2 reads FQGNSA. CDR3 length equals 16 residues.

The chain employs TRBV28 and TRBJ2-7. Germline loops: CDR1 MDHEN, CDR2 SYDVKM. This CDR3 comprises 15 residues. This CDR3 is CASSQPSVGIYEQYF. The full variable domain, completed using reference TRBV28 and TRBJ2-7, is DVKVTQSSRYLVKRTGEKVFLECVQDMDHENMFWYRQDPGLGLRLIYFSYDVKMKEKGDIPEGYSVSREKKERFSLILESASTNQTSMYLCASSQPSVGIYEQYFGPGTRLTVT.

The chain is built from TRBV12-3 or TRBV12-4 and TRBJ2-2; the TRBD1 assignment by TCRdb is unverifiable without DNA. The CDR3 sequence is 13 residues long. The CDR3: CVSSLQDSGELFF.

V usage is TRBV18 and J usage is TRBJ2-5; no DNA is available, so the TRBD2 call from TCRdb remains unchecked. Germline loops: CDR1 KGHSH, CDR2 LQKENI. The CDR3 runs to 15 residues. This CDR3 reads CASSAEGLRQETQYF. Using reference TRBV18 and TRBJ2-5 for the parts outside the CDR3, the full variable domain is NAGVMQNPRHLVRRRGQEARLRCSPMKGHSHVYWYRQLPEEGLKFMVYLQKENIIDESGMPKERFSAEFPKEGPSILRIQQVVRGDSAAYFCASSAEGLRQETQYFGPGTRLLVL.

The chain is built from TRBV20-1 and TRBJ2-3; with no DNA, the TCRdb D assignment of TRBD2 cannot be verified. CDR3 length: 15 residues. Per germline, CDR1 DFQATT and CDR2 SNEGSKA (reference sequence). The chain's CDR3 is CSALVLAGHTDTQYF.

V gene TRBV4-1 combines with J gene TRBJ2-3; TCRdb's assignment of TRBD2 cannot be checked, as there is no DNA. Germline V gene sequence: CDR1 MGHRA, CDR2 YSYEKL. CDR3 length: 17 amino acids. The chain's CDR3 is CASSQEEVSGVTDTQYF.

This chain connects TRBV20-1 to TRBJ2-5; checking the TCRdb D call of TRBD1 is not possible without DNA. CDR3 length: 13 residues. The V gene's germline CDR1 is DFQATT and CDR2 SNEGSKA (reference sequence). The CDR3 region is CSAGPGFQETQYF.

The chain joins TRBV7-2 to TRBJ1-2; the TRBD1 assignment by TCRdb is unverifiable without DNA. The V gene's germline CDR1 is SGHTA and CDR2 FQGNSA. CDR3 size: 15 residues. CDR3 region: CASSLAEGRTYGYTF.

The chain employs TRBV7-8 and TRBJ2-2; TCRdb picks TRBD1, but there is no DNA to check that call. Germline V lookup: CDR1 SGHVS, CDR2 FQNEAQ. CDR3 length: 15 residues. The CDR3: CASSSGWTGNGELFF.

V and J are TRBV12-3 or TRBV12-4 and TRBJ1-1; lacking DNA, the TRBD1 call made by TCRdb goes unchecked. This CDR3 is 15 amino acids long. CDR3 region: CASSLSGGLGTEAFF.

This rearrangement joins TRBV5-1 to TRBJ1-6. CDR1 and CDR2 (germline): SGHRS, YFSETQ. This CDR3 comprises 16 residues. The CDR3 protein is CASSSGGSSYNSPLHF.

The chain is built from TRBV3-1 and TRBJ2-5; the TCRdb D gene call, TRBD1, has no DNA to confirm it. Germline V gives CDR1 LGHDT, CDR2 YNNKEL (reference sequence). The CDR3 is 15 residues long. CDR3 sequence: CASSHDRGIRETQYF.

The rearrangement links TRBV3-1 to TRBJ2-2. CDR1 is LGHDT, CDR2 YNNKEL, per germline (reference sequence). The CDR3 has 13 amino acids. The CDR3 is CASSQVVTGELFF.

The CDR3 spells CRADRGPGELFF. This chain links TRBV20-1 with TRBJ2-2; no DNA is available, so the TRBD1 call from TCRdb remains unchecked. Germline-derived CDR1 and CDR2 are DFQATT and SNEGSKA (reference sequence). The CDR3 runs to 12 residues.

The genes are TRBV28 and TRBJ2-3; TCRdb returns TRBD1, unconfirmable since there is no DNA. Germline CDR1 and CDR2: MDHEN and SYDVKM. CDR3 length equals 15 residues. The CDR3 loop is CASSFDRTQADTQYF.

This chain connects TRBV29-1 to TRBJ1-5; TCRdb outputs TRBD1, but without DNA this stays unchecked. This CDR3 has 14 amino acids. Germline CDR1 reads SQVTM; CDR2 reads ANQGSEA. The CDR3: CSARGLDSNQPQHF.

This rearrangement joins TRBV24-1 to TRBJ1-3. Germline V gene lookup returns CDR1 KGHDR and CDR2 SFDVKD. This CDR3 region has 13 residues. The CDR3: CASSADSGNTIYF.

This sequence joins TRBV7-2 and TRBJ2-1; the D gene TCRdb calls, TRBD2, cannot be checked with no DNA. The CDR3 length is 16 residues. Germline V gives CDR1 SGHTA, CDR2 FQGNSA. The chain's CDR3 is CASSLETSGSLYEQFF.

The V and J genes are TRBV7-2 and TRBJ1-2. CDR3 length equals 12 residues. The germline gives CDR1 SGHTA, CDR2 FQGNSA. CDR3 protein: CASSLSNYGYTF.

The V gene is TRBV7-9, the J gene TRBJ2-5; absent DNA, TCRdb's TRBD2 call cannot be checked. The germline gives CDR1 SEHNR, CDR2 FQNEAQ (reference sequence). This CDR3 is 11 amino acids long. The CDR3 protein is CASSGGETQYF.

The J gene is TRBJ1-1, the V gene TRBV27. Germline lookup yields CDR1 MNHEY and CDR2 SMNVEV (reference sequence). The CDR3 consists of 14 residues. The CDR3 loop reads CASSFTRKAGEAFF.

V gene TRBV3-1 combines with J gene TRBJ1-2; TCRdb's D call, TRBD1, is unchecked because there is no DNA. This CDR3 spans 16 amino acids. Germline values: CDR1 LGHDT, CDR2 YNNKEL (reference sequence). CDR3 in amino acids: CASSQPGTDANYGYTF.

This chain joins TRBV6-1 and TRBJ2-1; as DNA is missing, the TRBD2 call by TCRdb cannot be tested. CDR3 length: 15 amino acids. CDR1 MNHNS and CDR2 SASEGT come from the germline V gene. CDR3 loop: CASSVAGLPENEQFF.

This rearrangement joins TRBV12-3 or TRBV12-4 to TRBJ2-2; checking the TCRdb D call of TRBD1 is not possible without DNA. The CDR3 runs to 16 residues. CDR3 amino acids: CASSAEGRGYTGELFF.

The gene calls are TRBV7-9 and TRBJ2-3; TCRdb lists TRBD2, though no DNA is available to test this call. This CDR3 spans 13 amino acids. The germline V gene encodes CDR1 SEHNR and CDR2 FQNEAQ (reference sequence). The chain's CDR3 is CASRGGGADTQYF.

J is TRBJ2-7 and V is TRBV5-1; TCRdb returns TRBD2, unconfirmable since there is no DNA. This CDR3 spans 15 amino acids. Looked up from germline, CDR1 is SGHRS and CDR2 is YFSETQ. The CDR3 sequence is CASSLLGLAGYEQYF.